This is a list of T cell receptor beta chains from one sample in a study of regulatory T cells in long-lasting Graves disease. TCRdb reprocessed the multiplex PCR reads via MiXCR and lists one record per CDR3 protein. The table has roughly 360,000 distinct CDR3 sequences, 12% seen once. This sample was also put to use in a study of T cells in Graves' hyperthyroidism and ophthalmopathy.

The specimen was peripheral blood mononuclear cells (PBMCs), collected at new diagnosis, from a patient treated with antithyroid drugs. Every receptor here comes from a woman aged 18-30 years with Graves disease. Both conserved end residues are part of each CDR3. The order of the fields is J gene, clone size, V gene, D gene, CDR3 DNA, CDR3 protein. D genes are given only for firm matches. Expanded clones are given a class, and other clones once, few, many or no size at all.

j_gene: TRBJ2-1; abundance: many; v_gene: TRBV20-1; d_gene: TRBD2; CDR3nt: TGCAGTGCTAGAGAGACTAGCGGGAGGGCCCGCAATGAGCAGTTCTTC; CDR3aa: CSARETSGRARNEQFF
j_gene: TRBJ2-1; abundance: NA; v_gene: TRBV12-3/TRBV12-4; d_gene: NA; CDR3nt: TGTGCCAGCAGTCCCAGGAGTCGATCCTACAATGAGCAGTTCTTC; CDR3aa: CASSPRSRSYNEQFF
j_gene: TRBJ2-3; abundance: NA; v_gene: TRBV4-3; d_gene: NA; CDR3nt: TGCGCCAGCAGCCAAGATCCGGCATATACGCAGTATTTT; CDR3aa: CASSQDPAYTQYF
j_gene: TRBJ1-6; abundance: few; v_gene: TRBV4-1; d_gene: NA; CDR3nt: TGCGCCAGCAGCCAAGACATCCGACCCCTCCACTTT; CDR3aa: CASSQDIRPLHF
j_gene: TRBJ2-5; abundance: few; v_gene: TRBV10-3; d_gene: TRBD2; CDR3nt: TGTGCCATCAGTGTTTCCAGCGGGGGTGACTTTTTCGAGACCCAGTACTTC; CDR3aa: CAISVSSGGDFFETQYF
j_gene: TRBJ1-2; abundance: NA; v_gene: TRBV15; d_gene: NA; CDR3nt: TGTGCCACCAGCAGAGGACCCGATAGGTTTAACTATGGCTACACCTTC; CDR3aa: CATSRGPDRFNYGYTF
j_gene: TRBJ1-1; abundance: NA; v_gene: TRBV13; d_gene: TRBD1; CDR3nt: TGTGCCAGCAGCCCTGAGGGACAGGGTCGTGACACTGAAGCTTTCTTT; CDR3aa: CASSPEGQGRDTEAFF
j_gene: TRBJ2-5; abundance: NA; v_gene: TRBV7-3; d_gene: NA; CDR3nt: TGTGCCAGCGCTGGGAGGCACCAAGAGACCCAGTACTTC; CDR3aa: CASAGRHQETQYF
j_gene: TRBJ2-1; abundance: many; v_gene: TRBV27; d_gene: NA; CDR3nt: TGTGCCAGCAGTTTATCACGACTTCTCAATGAGCAGTTCTTC; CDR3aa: CASSLSRLLNEQFF
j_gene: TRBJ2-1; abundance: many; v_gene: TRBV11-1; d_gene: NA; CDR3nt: TGTGCCAGCAGCTTAGGGGGTTTTCGGTACAATGAGCAGTTCTTC; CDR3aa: CASSLGGFRYNEQFF
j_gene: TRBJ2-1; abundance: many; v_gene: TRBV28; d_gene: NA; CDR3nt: TGTGCCAGCAGTCCTAAGTTTCGGGTATATGAGCAGTTCTTC; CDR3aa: CASSPKFRVYEQFF
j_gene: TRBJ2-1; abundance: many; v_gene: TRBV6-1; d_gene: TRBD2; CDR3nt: TGTGCCAGCAGTCCCTTCGGGACTAGCGGGAAGCAGTTCTTC; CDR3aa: CASSPFGTSGKQFF
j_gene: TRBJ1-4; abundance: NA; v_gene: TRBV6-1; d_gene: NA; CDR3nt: TGTGCCAGCAGTGATAGGGGGTATAAACCACACGCAACTAATGAAAAACTGTTTTTT; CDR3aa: CASSDRGYKPHATNEKLFF
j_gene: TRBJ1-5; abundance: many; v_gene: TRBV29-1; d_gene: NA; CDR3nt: TGCAGCGCCCGGACAGAATATCAGCCCCAGCATTTT; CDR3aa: CSARTEYQPQHF
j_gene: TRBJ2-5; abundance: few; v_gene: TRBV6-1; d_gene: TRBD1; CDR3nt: TGTGCCAGCAGTGAGCGGGACAGGGGAATGTACCAAGAGACCCAGTACTTC; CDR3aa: CASSERDRGMYQETQYF
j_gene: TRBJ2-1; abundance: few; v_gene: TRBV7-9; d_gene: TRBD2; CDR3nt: TGTGCCAGCAGCTTCCTAGGAGAGCGGGGTTACAATGAGCAGTTCTTC; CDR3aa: CASSFLGERGYNEQFF
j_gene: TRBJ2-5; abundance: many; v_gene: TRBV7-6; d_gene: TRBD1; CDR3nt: TGTGCCAGCAGCTTAGTTCGGGACAGGTACTTCAAAGGGCATATACAAGAGACCCAGTACTTC; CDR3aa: CASSLVRDRYFKGHIQETQYF
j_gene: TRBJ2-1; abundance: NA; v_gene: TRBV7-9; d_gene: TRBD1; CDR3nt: TGTGCCAGCAGCTCCACAGGGGATGAGGGTTACAATGAGCAGTTCTTC; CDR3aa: CASSSTGDEGYNEQFF
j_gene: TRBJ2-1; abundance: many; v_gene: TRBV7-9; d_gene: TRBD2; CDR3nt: TGTGCCAGCAGCCGTGCACTAGCGGGGAACAATGAGCAGTTCTTC; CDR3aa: CASSRALAGNNEQFF
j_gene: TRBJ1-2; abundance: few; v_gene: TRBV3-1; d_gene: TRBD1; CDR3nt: TGTGCCAGCAGCCAAATAACAGGGGACTATGGCTACACCTTC; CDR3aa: CASSQITGDYGYTF
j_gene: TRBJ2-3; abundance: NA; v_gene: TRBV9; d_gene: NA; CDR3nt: TGTGCCAGCAGCGTAACAGGAGCAGTTCCAAATACGCAGTATTTT; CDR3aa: CASSVTGAVPNTQYF
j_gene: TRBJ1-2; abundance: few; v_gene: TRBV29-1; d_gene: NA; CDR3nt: TGCAGCGGAATCATTGAACGGGGGCTTAGCTATGGCTACACCTTC; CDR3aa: CSGIIERGLSYGYTF
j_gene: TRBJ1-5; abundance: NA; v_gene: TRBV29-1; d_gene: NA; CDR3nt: TGCAGCGTTGTTATAGCGGGGAGACAGGAGAATCAGCCCCAGCATTTT; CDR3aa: CSVVIAGRQENQPQHF
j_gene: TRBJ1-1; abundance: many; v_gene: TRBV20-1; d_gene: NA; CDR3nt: TGCAGTGCTAGTCGGGATGCTAACACTGAAGCTTTCTTT; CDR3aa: CSASRDANTEAFF
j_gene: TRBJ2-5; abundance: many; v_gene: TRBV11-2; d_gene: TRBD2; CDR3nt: TGTGCCAGCAGCTTAATTTTAGCGGGGGTTCGGGAGACCCAGTACTTC; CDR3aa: CASSLILAGVRETQYF
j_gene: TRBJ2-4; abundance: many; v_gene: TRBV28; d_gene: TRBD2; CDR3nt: TGTGCCAGCAGTTCCCCCCCGGGACTAGCGGTAGCCAAAAACATTCAGTACTTC; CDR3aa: CASSSPPGLAVAKNIQYF
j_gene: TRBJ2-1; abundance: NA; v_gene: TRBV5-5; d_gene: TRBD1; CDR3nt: TGTGCCAGCAGCGAGCAGGGGGCTGTCTACAATGAGCAGTTCTTC; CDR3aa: CASSEQGAVYNEQFF
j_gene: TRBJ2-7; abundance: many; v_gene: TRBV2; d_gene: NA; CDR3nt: TGTGCCTCCTCGACCCAGCGGGACACCGAGCAGTACTTC; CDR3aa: CASSTQRDTEQYF
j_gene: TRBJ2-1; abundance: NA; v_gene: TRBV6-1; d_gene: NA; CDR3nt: TGTGCCAGCAGTCTTCCTAGGGGGGCGGGCTCCTACAATGAGCAGTTCTTC; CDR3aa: CASSLPRGAGSYNEQFF
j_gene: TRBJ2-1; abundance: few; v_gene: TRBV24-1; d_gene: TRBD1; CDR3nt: TGTGCCACCAGTGATTTGGACAGGGAGTCCTACAATGAGCAGTTCTTC; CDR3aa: CATSDLDRESYNEQFF
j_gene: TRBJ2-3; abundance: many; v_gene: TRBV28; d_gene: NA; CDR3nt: TGTGCCAGCATCGGTCCCTACACAGATACGCAGTATTTT; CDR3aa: CASIGPYTDTQYF
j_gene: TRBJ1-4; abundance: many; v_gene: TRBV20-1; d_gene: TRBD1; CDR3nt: TGCAGTGCTACAGGACAGGGGATAACTAATGAAAAACTGTTTTTT; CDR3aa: CSATGQGITNEKLFF
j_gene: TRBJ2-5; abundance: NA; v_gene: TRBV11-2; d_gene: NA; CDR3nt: TGCGCCAGCAGCCAAGAGGCTTGGGAGACCCAGTACTTC; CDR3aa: CASSQEAWETQYF
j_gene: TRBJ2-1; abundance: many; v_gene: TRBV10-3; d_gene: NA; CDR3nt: TGTGCCATCAGTGAGCTCAAGGCCCAAGCAAATGAGCAGTTCTTC; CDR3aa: CAISELKAQANEQFF
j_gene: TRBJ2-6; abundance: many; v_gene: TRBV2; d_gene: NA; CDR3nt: TGTGCCAGCAGCCGCGACTTGTCTGGGGCCAACGTCCTGACTTTC; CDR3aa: CASSRDLSGANVLTF
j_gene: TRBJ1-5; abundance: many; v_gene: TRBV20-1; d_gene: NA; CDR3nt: TGCAGTGCTCAGAGGGACAATCAGCCCCAGCATTTT; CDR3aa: CSAQRDNQPQHF
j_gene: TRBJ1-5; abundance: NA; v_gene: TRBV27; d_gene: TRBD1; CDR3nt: TGTGCCAGCAAGACAGGGATCCAGCCCCAGCATTTT; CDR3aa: CASKTGIQPQHF
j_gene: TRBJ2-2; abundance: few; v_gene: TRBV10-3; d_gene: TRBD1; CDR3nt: TGTGCCATCGAGGGGACAGGAGCCGGGGAGCTGTTTTTT; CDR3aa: CAIEGTGAGELFF
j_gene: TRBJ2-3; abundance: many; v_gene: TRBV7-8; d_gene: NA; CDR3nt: TGTGCCAGCAGCTTAGCTCTCCGGACCGATACTAGCACAGATACGCAGTATTTT; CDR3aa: CASSLALRTDTSTDTQYF
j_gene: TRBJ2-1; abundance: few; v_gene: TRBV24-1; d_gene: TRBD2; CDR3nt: TGTGCCACCAGTGACCCCATTCCCCCAGCGGGGATAGGATACAATGAGCAGTTCTTC; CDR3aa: CATSDPIPPAGIGYNEQFF
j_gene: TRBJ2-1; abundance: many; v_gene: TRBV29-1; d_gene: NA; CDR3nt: TGCAGCGTTGAGAGGCAACGCAGAAATGAGCAGTTCTTC; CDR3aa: CSVERQRRNEQFF